This TCR beta chain stems from a study of cytomegalovirus exposure and HLA in healthy donors. Germline-derived CDR1 and CDR2 are SGDLS and YYNGEE. V lost 4 bases, J lost 2 bases, and 2 bases stayed unmatched. CDR3 length equals 13 residues. As concerns this clone: Antigen: not known.

The PCR was carried out with 60 Vbeta primers and 13 Jbeta primers. Generated by immunoSEQ multiplex PCR, the TCRdb table keeps only in-frame clones and is missing some. The top ten hold around 3.6% of the sample, which has 95,000 to 150,000 clones, roughly 74% seen once. Findings and caveats of the study: According to the study, 160 or so TCR beta chains were cytomegalovirus-associated. CMV antigen specificity was confirmed in vitro for a few CMV-associated chains. Excluded: some indistinguishable V segments such as TRBV6-2 and TRBV6-3.

J is TRBJ2-7 and V is TRBV9; 8 nucleotides match TRBD1. Sequenced sample: PBMCs. This receptor was taken from a man aged 35 to 55 in good health and CMV-seronegative. CDR3 in DNA: TGTGCCAGCAGCCCGGGACAGGCCTACGAGCAGTACTTC. It translates to CASSPGQAYEQYF.